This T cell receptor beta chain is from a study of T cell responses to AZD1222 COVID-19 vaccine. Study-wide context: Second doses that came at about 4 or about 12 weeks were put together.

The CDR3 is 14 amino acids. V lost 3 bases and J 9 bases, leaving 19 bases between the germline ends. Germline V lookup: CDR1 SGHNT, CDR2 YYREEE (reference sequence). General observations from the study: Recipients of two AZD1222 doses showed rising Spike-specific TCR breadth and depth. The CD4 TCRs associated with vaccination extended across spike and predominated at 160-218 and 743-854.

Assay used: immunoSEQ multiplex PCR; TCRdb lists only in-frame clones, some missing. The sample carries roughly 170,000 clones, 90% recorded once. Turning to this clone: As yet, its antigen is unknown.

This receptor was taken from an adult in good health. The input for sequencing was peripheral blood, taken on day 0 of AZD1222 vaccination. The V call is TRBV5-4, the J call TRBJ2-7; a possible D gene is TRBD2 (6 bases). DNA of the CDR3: TGTGCCAGCAGCTCCCCGGGGGATCGCTTCGTGCAGTACTTC. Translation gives CASSSPGDRFVQYF. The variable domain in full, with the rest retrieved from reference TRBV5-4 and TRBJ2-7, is ETGVTQSPTHLIKTRGQQVTLRCSSQSGHNTVSWYQQALGQGPQFIFQYYREEENGRGNFPPRFSGLQFPNYSSELNVNALELDDSALYLCASSSPGDRFVQYFGPGTRLTVT.